This entry features one T cell receptor beta chain sequence. Produced via immunoSEQ multiplex PCR; TCRdb's table is partial and in-frame only. This table holds hundreds of thousands of clones, 75% to 95% found once. Ages ranged from roughly 18 to 100 years, with residence in 24 US areas. Before being deemed recovered, Cohort 3 donors had two negative PCRs, clearance, or symptom resolution. Deletions cut 5 bases from V and 2 bases from J, with 10 bases between. From germline, CDR1 is SEHNR and CDR2 FQNEAQ (reference sequence). The CDR3 loop spans 13 amino acids. This sample is part of a study of blood T cell repertoires in COVID-19. Study information: The United States, Italy and Spain supplied acute and convalescent COVID-19 samples.

The rearrangement uses TRBV7-9 and TRBJ2-7; D is unclear. This TCR was recovered from a woman aged 18-29 years who had recovered from COVID-19. What was sequenced was PBMCs or T cells enriched from blood (not recorded which). Here the CDR3 DNA reads TGTGCCAGCAGCGGAAGGAGAACCTACGAGCAGTACTTC. As protein: CASSGRRTYEQYF.